A selection of T cell receptor beta chains follows, all from one sample in a study of T cell repertoires in cytomegalovirus infection. Via MiXCR, TCRdb re-called the reads, giving one row per CDR3 protein. The sample records hundreds of thousands of distinct CDR3 sequences, about a sixth being singletons. The specimen was PBMCs. Receptors were obtained from a human donor in good health (CMV status not recorded). Some clones in this sample may be carry-over from other donors' samples. Each CDR3 is given without its conserved first and last residue. Each record gives: J gene, V gene, CDR3 protein.

j_gene: TRBJ2-5; v_gene: TRBV5-4; CDR3aa: ASSLGQGSKKTQY
j_gene: TRBJ1-1; v_gene: TRBV2; CDR3aa: ASSAQGSMNTEAF
j_gene: TRBJ2-1; v_gene: TRBV12-5; CDR3aa: ASGFGAGAYNEQF
j_gene: TRBJ1-4; v_gene: TRBV11-2; CDR3aa: ASSLLSGTGVEKLF
j_gene: TRBJ1-3; v_gene: TRBV7-4; CDR3aa: ASSIQTESGNTIY
j_gene: TRBJ2-7; v_gene: TRBV7-8; CDR3aa: ASSLSGGREQY
j_gene: TRBJ1-5; v_gene: TRBV12-3/TRBV12-4; CDR3aa: ASNLGGANQPQH
j_gene: TRBJ1-2; v_gene: TRBV10-3; CDR3aa: AIKDESYT
j_gene: TRBJ1-5; v_gene: TRBV12-3/TRBV12-4; CDR3aa: ASTWGEGQPQH
j_gene: TRBJ2-1; v_gene: TRBV11-2; CDR3aa: ASSQTSGQGNEQF
j_gene: TRBJ2-1; v_gene: TRBV12-3/TRBV12-4; CDR3aa: ASSRGTDNEQF
j_gene: TRBJ2-7; v_gene: TRBV6-2/TRBV6-3; CDR3aa: ASSYSSYLSTYEQY
j_gene: TRBJ1-2; v_gene: TRBV18; CDR3aa: ASSPEELVVRDRRRRGYT
j_gene: TRBJ2-4; v_gene: TRBV6-6; CDR3aa: ASTERLAKNIQY
j_gene: TRBJ2-7; v_gene: TRBV7-8; CDR3aa: ASSLSGGGIYEQY
j_gene: TRBJ2-5; v_gene: TRBV7-2; CDR3aa: ASSPASGIETQY
j_gene: TRBJ2-2; v_gene: TRBV7-2; CDR3aa: ASSLQGRSGELF
j_gene: TRBJ1-4; v_gene: TRBV28; CDR3aa: ASSRPGRAGEKLF
j_gene: TRBJ2-3; v_gene: TRBV7-6; CDR3aa: ASSSRTSGSGTQY
j_gene: TRBJ2-3; v_gene: TRBV11-3; CDR3aa: ASSGKVGDTQY
j_gene: TRBJ1-4; v_gene: TRBV7-2; CDR3aa: ASSATGGAFEKLF
j_gene: TRBJ2-1; v_gene: TRBV10-3; CDR3aa: AIKPGLAENEQF
j_gene: TRBJ2-3; v_gene: TRBV29-1; CDR3aa: SATSTDTQY
j_gene: TRBJ2-5; v_gene: TRBV2; CDR3aa: ASSGVGQRPQETQY
j_gene: TRBJ1-2; v_gene: TRBV2; CDR3aa: ASSEESAAYGYT
j_gene: TRBJ2-5; v_gene: TRBV19; CDR3aa: ASNNPAGGQETQY
j_gene: TRBJ1-2; v_gene: TRBV28; CDR3aa: ASSFGGFGYT
j_gene: TRBJ2-2; v_gene: TRBV5-6; CDR3aa: ASTGLAGSAGELF
j_gene: TRBJ2-7; v_gene: TRBV7-9; CDR3aa: ASSLLSSPYEQY
j_gene: TRBJ1-5; v_gene: TRBV19; CDR3aa: ASSIRLLWRENQPQH
j_gene: TRBJ2-1; v_gene: TRBV7-2; CDR3aa: ASSSGQVPNEQF
j_gene: TRBJ2-1; v_gene: TRBV12-3/TRBV12-4; CDR3aa: ASGRLQTYNEQF
j_gene: TRBJ2-7; v_gene: TRBV7-2; CDR3aa: ASSPGLAVQY
j_gene: TRBJ1-5; v_gene: TRBV20-1; CDR3aa: SAREGHRDQPQH
j_gene: TRBJ1-6; v_gene: TRBV7-2; CDR3aa: ASSPFRRGNSPLH
j_gene: TRBJ2-1; v_gene: TRBV18; CDR3aa: ASSAGLASLNEQF
j_gene: TRBJ1-5; v_gene: TRBV2; CDR3aa: ASRGGLGQPQH
j_gene: TRBJ2-1; v_gene: TRBV4-2; CDR3aa: ASGGDRVSPYNEQF
j_gene: TRBJ1-2; v_gene: TRBV4-3; CDR3aa: ASSPDQTDRGWGYT
j_gene: TRBJ2-3; v_gene: TRBV29-1; CDR3aa: SAGGVGTDTQY
j_gene: TRBJ1-6; v_gene: TRBV5-5; CDR3aa: ASSLTGSDSPLH
j_gene: TRBJ1-5; v_gene: TRBV7-9; CDR3aa: ASSLTDQPQH
j_gene: TRBJ2-7; v_gene: TRBV4-1; CDR3aa: ASSQGTSGLYEQY